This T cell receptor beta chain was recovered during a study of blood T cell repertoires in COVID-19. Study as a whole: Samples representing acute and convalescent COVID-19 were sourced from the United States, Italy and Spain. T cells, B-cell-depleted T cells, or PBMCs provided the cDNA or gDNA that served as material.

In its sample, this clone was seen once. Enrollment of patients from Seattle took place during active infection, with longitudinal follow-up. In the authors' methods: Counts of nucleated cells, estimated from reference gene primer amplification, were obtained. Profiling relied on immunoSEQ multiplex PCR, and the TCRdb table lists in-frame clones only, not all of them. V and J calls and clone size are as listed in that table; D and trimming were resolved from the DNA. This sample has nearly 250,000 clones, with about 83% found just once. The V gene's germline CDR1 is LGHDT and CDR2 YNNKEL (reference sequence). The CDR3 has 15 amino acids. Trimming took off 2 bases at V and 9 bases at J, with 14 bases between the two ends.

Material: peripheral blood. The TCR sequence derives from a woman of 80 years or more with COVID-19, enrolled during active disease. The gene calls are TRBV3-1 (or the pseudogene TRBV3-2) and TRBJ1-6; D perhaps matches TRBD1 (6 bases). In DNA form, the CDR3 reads TGTGCCAGCAGCCAAAGGGACACTGGCTTTTCACCCCTCCACTTT. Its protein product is CASSQRDTGFSPLHF.